The clone carrying this T cell receptor beta chain was counted only a few times. The CDR3 runs 14 residues. CDR1 is LGHDT and CDR2 is YNNKEL in the germline V gene (reference sequence). V was cut by 4 bases and J by 4 bases, with 10 bases left in between. In the study's own analysis: Scientists estimated how many nucleated cells there were by amplifying reference gene primers. Measured with immunoSEQ multiplex PCR; TCRdb has only the in-frame clones, and not every one. V and J calls and clone size come straight from that table; D and trimming were deduced from the DNA. The sample includes some 340,000 clones, about four fifths seen only once; the top ten take about 5.4%. These data come from a study of blood T cell repertoires in COVID-19. Turning to the study itself: Sample material is recorded as cDNA or gDNA derived from T cells, B-cell-depleted T cells, or PBMCs.

The cohort comprised adults aged about 18 to 90 years residing in about two dozen US areas. Cohorts were determined from participant-reported clinical history. The sequence derives from a woman aged 45-60 years who had recovered from COVID-19. The chain uses TRBV3-1 (or the pseudogene TRBV3-2) and TRBJ2-2; perhaps TRBD2 as D (7 bases). Sequenced material: PBMCs or T cells enriched from blood (not recorded which). The CDR3 sequence: CASSRRGATGELFF. CDR3 nucleotides: TGTGCCAGCAGCCGACGGGGGGCCACCGGGGAGCTGTTTTTT.